This TCR beta chain is from a study of post-analysis software for immune sequencing data. Whole-study context: Some patients lacked subtype; others had relapsing-remitting, secondary progressive or progressive-relapsing disease.

This clonotype showed up just once. Antigen unknown. The library was made from cDNA and included unique molecular identifiers. Approximately 450,000 cDNA molecules were recovered from an input of 1 to 10 million T cells. TCRdb re-analysed the PCR reads in MiXCR, keeping a single row per CDR3 protein. The data contain hundreds of thousands of distinct CDR3 sequences, around 50% of them singletons. General observations from the study: Normalized Chao1 diversity in multiple sclerosis patients fell significantly below that of controls. Batch-mates among the samples co-clustered strongly by F measure.

Sequencing used blood. This receptor was obtained from a girl aged 5-17 years with multiple sclerosis.

CDR3 nucleotides: TGTGCCAGCACCCAATCTGGCCTTGGGGCGACCCAGTACTTC. It translates to CASTQSGLGATQYF. This chain joins TRBV6-6 and TRBJ2-7, with D tentatively TRBD1 (5 bases). The end of the DNA is better explained by TRBJ2-5, so the J call may be wrong. CDR1 is MNHNY and CDR2 is SVGAGI in the germline V gene (reference sequence). This CDR3 comprises 14 residues.